A single sample is the source of the 28 T cell receptor beta chains below, sequenced in a study of T cell responses to AZD1222 COVID-19 vaccine. Some clones are missing from TCRdb's copy, which holds only in-frame ones; the method was immunoSEQ multiplex PCR. This table has around 150,000 clones, around nine tenths appearing once. This specimen consisted of peripheral blood, obtained 28 days after the second AZD1222 dose. These receptors were obtained from an adult who received the AZD1222 COVID-19 vaccine.

The chain carries TRBV19 and TRBJ2-1; 9 bases are a match to TRBD1. Germline assignment: CDR1 LNHDA and CDR2 SQIVND (reference sequence). V trimming: 9 bases; J trimming: 5 bases; junction bases outside the gene matches: 5. The CDR3 has 13 residues. This chain's CDR3 is CASNRGPDNEQFF. The CDR3 bases are TGTGCCAGCAACAGGGGGCCGGACAATGAGCAGTTCTTC.

The rearrangement joins TRBV2 to TRBJ1-4; D call uncertain. There are 13 residues in the CDR3. The V end was cut by 4 bases, the J end by 4 bases, with 7 bases between. CDR1 and CDR2 from the germline V gene are SNHLY and FYNNEI. CDR3 nucleotide sequence: TGTGCCAGCAGTGGGTTTAATAATGAAAAACTGTTTTTT. It encodes CASSGFNNEKLFF.

The J gene is TRBJ2-7, the V gene TRBV7-9, with D perhaps matching TRBD1 (7 bases). The germline V and J ends were trimmed by 5 bases and 5 bases, with 13 bases remaining between them. Germline CDR1 is SEHNR and CDR2 is FQNEAQ (reference sequence). The CDR3 runs to 13 residues. The DNA of the CDR3 is TGTGCCAGCAGCCCCGGCAGGGGGGACGAGCAGTACTTC. This gives the protein CASSPGRGDEQYF.

This chain connects TRBV4-1 to TRBJ2-1; TRBD2 aligns across 7 bases. This CDR3 has 13 amino acids. Unmatched junction bases numbered 8, after V lost 5 bases and J lost 10 bases. CDR1 and CDR2 (germline): MGHRA, YSYEKL. The CDR3 DNA sequence: TGCGCCAGCAGCTCTGAAACGGGGGGAGAGCAGTTCTTC. Protein product: CASSSETGGEQFF.

V is TRBV10-2 and J is TRBJ2-3, with D hard to call. Germline CDR1 is WSHSY and CDR2 is SAAADI. The ends were cut back, 6 bases at V and 0 bases at J, with 16 bases in the middle. This CDR3 has 16 amino acids. The chain's CDR3 is CASRGIGPRSTDTQYF. As DNA, the CDR3 is TGCGCCAGCAGGGGGATCGGGCCACGAAGCACAGATACGCAGTATTTT.

This clone occurred once. The chain couples TRBV7-9 to TRBJ1-2, with 7 positions matching TRBD1. The CDR3 is 14 residues long. Trimming cost V 4 bases and J 0 bases; bases outside gene matches: 2. CDR1 and CDR2 from the germline V gene are SEHNR and FQNEAQ (reference sequence). The CDR3 protein is CASSWTGTNYGYTF. CDR3 bases: TGTGCCAGCAGCTGGACAGGTACTAACTATGGCTACACCTTC.

The gene calls are TRBV6-5 and TRBJ1-1; D gene uncertain. The germline V gene has CDR1 MNHEY and CDR2 SVGAGI. CDR3 length: 11 residues. V gave up 0 bases and J gave up 7 bases, with 3 bases separating them. In nucleotides, the CDR3 is TGTGCCAGCAGTTACTCCAATGAAGCTTTCTTT. Its protein product is CASSYSNEAFF.

The V call is TRBV11-3, the J call TRBJ2-3; the D gene is possibly TRBD1 (5 bases). Germline V gene data show CDR1 as SGHNT and CDR2 as YENEEA. Trimming stripped 5 bases from V and 4 bases from J, with 19 bases between. This CDR3 is built from 16 residues. CDR3 in amino acids: CASSPGGLGQADTQYF. As DNA, the CDR3 is TGTGCCAGCAGCCCAGGCGGTTTGGGGCAGGCAGATACGCAGTATTTT.

About this clone itself: A junction boundary mismatches the germline segment, possibly from a read error. V and J are TRBV5-4 and TRBJ2-7, with D possibly TRBD2 on 5 matching bases. The CDR3 covers 14 residues. CDR1 SGHNT and CDR2 YYREEE come from the germline V gene (reference sequence). The CDR3 reads CASSPGNVDYQQYF. The CDR3 DNA follows: TGTGCCAGCAGCCCGGGAAACGTCGACTACCAGCAGTACTTC. Drawing the rest from reference TRBV5-4 and TRBJ2-7, the complete variable domain is ETGVTQSPTHLIKTRGQQVTLRCSSQSGHNTVSWYQQALGQGPQFIFQYYREEENGRGNFPPRFSGLQFPNYSSELNVNALELDDSALYLCASSPGNVDYQQYFGPGTRLTVT.

The chain joins TRBV28 to TRBJ1-5; 11 bases align to TRBD1. Looked up from germline, CDR1 is MDHEN and CDR2 is SYDVKM. The CDR3 sequence is 15 residues long. V dropped 9 bases and J dropped 6; count of bases not matched to a gene: 10. This chain's CDR3 is CASRDGQGAGQPQHF. For the CDR3, the DNA is TGTGCCAGTAGGGATGGACAGGGGGCCGGTCAGCCCCAGCATTTT.

The V and J genes are TRBV19 and TRBJ1-1; TRBD1 matches at 7 bases. Germline V lookup: CDR1 LNHDA, CDR2 SQIVND (reference sequence). The CDR3 totals 15 residues. V was pared by 0 bases and J by 3 bases, with 4 bases of the junction left unmatched. This chain's CDR3 is CASSIDTGADTEAFF. CDR3 nucleotides: TGTGCCAGTAGTATAGATACAGGGGCGGACACTGAAGCTTTCTTT.

In its sample, this clone was seen once. The rearrangement uses TRBV19 and TRBJ2-3, with 11 bases that match TRBD2. V trimming: 6 bases; J trimming: 4 bases; junction bases outside the gene matches: 6. CDR3 length: 15 amino acids. In germline, CDR1 is LNHDA, CDR2 SQIVND (reference sequence). The CDR3 DNA reads TGTGCCAGTAGCCCGGGACTAGCGGTACCAGATACGCAGTATTTT. Translated, it gives CASSPGLAVPDTQYF.

This chain connects TRBV7-2 to TRBJ2-1; D uncertain. The CDR3 runs 12 residues. The germline V gene has CDR1 SGHTA and CDR2 FQGNSA. Trimming took 5 bases from V and 4 from J, leaving 6 bases between them. The CDR3 DNA sequence: TGTGCCAGCAGCCCCACATACAATGAGCAGTTCTTC. Translated: CASSPTYNEQFF. The whole variable domain, remainder taken from reference TRBV7-2 and TRBJ2-1, is GAGVSQSPSNKVTEKGKDVELRCDPISGHTALYWYRQSLGQGLEFLIYFQGNSAPDKSGLPSDRFSAERTGGSVSTLTIQRTQQEDSAVYLCASSPTYNEQFFGPGTRLTVL.

V and J are TRBV29-1 and TRBJ2-7; D is possibly TRBD1 or TRBD2 (7 bases each). Germline assignment: CDR1 SQVTM and CDR2 ANQGSEA. CDR3 size: 12 residues. With 5 bases removed from V and 5 bases from J, the gap between germline ends came to 13 bases. For the CDR3, the DNA is TGCAGCGTTTGGGCAGGGGGGGACGAGCAGTACTTC. Residues: CSVWAGGDEQYF.

CDR3 protein: CASSEVGVDEQFF. CDR3 coding DNA: TGTGCCAGCAGTGAAGTAGGGGTAGATGAGCAGTTCTTC. This rearrangement joins TRBV6-1 to TRBJ2-1; D perhaps matches TRBD1 (5 bases). The CDR3 spans 13 residues. Trimming left V 1 base short and J 8 bases short, with 9 bases between. Germline CDR1 is MNHNS and CDR2 is SASEGT.

This CDR3 is CASSPRDREPLHF. The CDR3 DNA sequence: TGTGCCAGCTCACCCCGGGACAGGGAGCCCCTCCACTTT. The gene calls are TRBV18 and TRBJ1-6; 9 bases agree with TRBD1. Germline trimming cut 3 bases from V and 13 bases from J; bases unmatched to any gene: 4. The germline CDR1 and CDR2 sequences are KGHSH and LQKENI. The CDR3 loop spans 13 amino acids.

The CDR3 DNA reads as TGTGCCATCAGTGGGACAGTGACCACTGAAGCTTTCTTT. This codes for CAISGTVTTEAFF. The chain joins TRBV10-3 to TRBJ1-1; possibly TRBD1 for D (6 bases). Trimming took off 4 bases at V and 4 bases at J, with 10 bases between the two ends. CDR1 is ENHRY, CDR2 SYGVKD, per germline. This CDR3 is built from 13 residues.

The rearrangement uses TRBV29-1 and TRBJ1-5, with 7 bases matching TRBD1. The CDR3 is 13 residues long. Germline trimming cut 4 bases from V and 1 base from J; bases unmatched to any gene: 1. CDR1 is SQVTM and CDR2 is ANQGSEA in the germline V gene. The CDR3 coding sequence is TGCAGCGTTGCGACAGGGAGCAATCAGCCCCAGCATTTT. As protein: CSVATGSNQPQHF.

In this sample, this clone turned up a few times. This rearrangement joins TRBV7-9 to TRBJ2-1, with D possibly being TRBD1 (6 bases). Trimming removed 4 bases from V and 4 bases from J, with 11 bases in between. The germline gives CDR1 SEHNR, CDR2 FQNEAQ (reference sequence). The CDR3 has 14 residues. The CDR3 sequence is CASSSGVRYNEQFF. The CDR3 DNA reads TGTGCCAGCAGCTCAGGGGTCCGGTACAATGAGCAGTTCTTC.

The chain has TRBV18 and TRBJ1-2, with D uncertain. In germline, CDR1 is KGHSH, CDR2 LQKENI. CDR3 length: 13 amino acids. Between the trimmed V and J ends, which lost 2 bases and 2 bases, there was a span of 6 bases. The CDR3: CASSPEGNYGYTF. The CDR3 bases are TGTGCCAGCTCACCAGAGGGCAACTATGGCTACACCTTC.

The chain uses TRBV6-5 and TRBJ2-4; TRBD1 aligns across 9 bases. The CDR3 spans 14 residues. Per the germline V gene, CDR1 is MNHEY and CDR2 is SVGAGI. Unmatched junction bases numbered 5, after V lost 5 bases and J lost 6 bases. The DNA for the CDR3 is TGTGCCAGCAGTACCCCGGACAGGGGAAACATTCAGTACTTC. Its protein is CASSTPDRGNIQYF.

The chain uses TRBV29-1 and TRBJ1-1, with TRBD1 as a possible D gene (6 bases). Germline-derived CDR1 and CDR2 are SQVTM and ANQGSEA. The CDR3 is made up of 12 amino acids. V was clipped by 6 bases and J by 5 bases, with 13 bases between them. CDR3 coding DNA: TGCAGCGTATCAACAGGGTTGACTGAAGCTTTCTTT. Translation gives CSVSTGLTEAFF.

The table lists this clone with a count of one. The chain links TRBV30 to TRBJ1-3; no clear D gene. CDR1 and CDR2 from the germline V gene are GTSNPN and SVGIG (reference sequence). CDR3 size: 14 residues. Trimming stripped 3 bases from V and 4 bases from J, with 13 bases between. The CDR3 protein is CAWRRDLAGNTIYF. The CDR3 DNA sequence: TGTGCCTGGAGGCGGGATTTAGCAGGAAACACCATATATTTT.

The rearrangement links TRBV6-4 to TRBJ1-1; D possibly corresponds to TRBD1 (5 bases). Trimming removed 4 bases from V and 3 bases from J, with 15 bases in between. Germline CDR1 MRHNA, CDR2 SNTAGT. This CDR3 has 15 residues. For the CDR3, the DNA is TGTGCCAGCAGTGCGGGGGTGGCGGCGGACACTGAAGCTTTCTTT. Encoded protein: CASSAGVAADTEAFF.

This clone was observed a single time. The J gene is TRBJ1-1, the V gene TRBV18, with unresolved D. The germline V gene encodes CDR1 KGHSH and CDR2 LQKENI. V gave up 2 bases and J gave up 1 base, with 8 bases separating them. This CDR3 region has 14 residues. The CDR3 loop reads CASSPEMWNTEAFF. The CDR3 nucleotides read TGTGCCAGCTCACCAGAAATGTGGAACACTGAAGCTTTCTTT.

The V gene is TRBV5-1, the J gene TRBJ1-2; possible D gene TRBD1, 6 bases. This CDR3 has 13 residues. The germline V gene has CDR1 SGHRS and CDR2 YFSETQ. The ends were cut back, 5 bases at V and 10 bases at J, with 18 bases in the middle. This chain's CDR3 is CASRPLQGKNYTF. CDR3 nucleotides: TGCGCCAGCAGGCCGCTACAGGGAAAAAACTACACCTTC.

This chain joins TRBV11-2 and TRBJ2-1, with a possible D match to TRBD2 (6 bases). CDR3 size: 14 residues. Germline V CDR1 and CDR2: SGHAT, FQNNGV. V gave up 5 bases and J gave up 8 bases, with 16 bases separating them. CDR3 DNA: TGTGCCAGCAGCGCCGGGACCTGGGGGGATGAGCAGTTCTTC. It codes for CASSAGTWGDEQFF.

The rearrangement joins TRBV25-1 to TRBJ1-1, with a possible D match to TRBD1 (6 bases). Germline V gene data show CDR1 as MGHDK and CDR2 as SYGVNS. The V end lost 5 bases, the J end lost 4 bases, and 8 bases lay between the germline ends. The CDR3 runs to 12 residues. CDR3 amino acids: CASSIGGTEAFF. The CDR3 DNA reads as TGTGCCAGCAGTATAGGGGGCACTGAAGCTTTCTTT.